One and the same sample provided the 18 T cell receptor beta chains below, sequenced in a study of CD8+CD57+ T cells in acquired aplastic anemia. The study profiled TCR beta VDJ and CDR3 using genomic DNA as template. TCRdb re-called the reads with MiXCR, one entry per CDR3 protein. The sample holds roughly 130,000 distinct CDR3 sequences, 48% seen once. The sample comprised sorted CD4+, CD8+, or CD8+CD57+ T cells (not recorded which) from PBMCs. These receptors all come from a human donor in good health, serving as a control.

The chain couples TRBV7-9 to TRBJ2-5, with D perhaps matching TRBD1 or TRBD2 (6 bases each). Germline V CDR1 and CDR2: SEHNR, FQNEAQ (reference sequence). Trimming took off 6 bases at V and 0 bases at J, with 11 bases between the two ends. The CDR3 runs 14 residues. CDR3 nucleotides: TGTGCCAGCAGGGTAGGGGGGAACCAAGAGACCCAGTACTTC. Protein: CASRVGGNQETQYF.

This sequence joins TRBV20-1 and TRBJ2-7; 9 bases are shared with TRBD2. The CDR3 has 12 amino acids. J was trimmed by 3 bases and V by 7 bases; bases with no gene match: 4. The germline gives CDR1 DFQATT, CDR2 SNEGSKA (reference sequence). The CDR3 here is CSVERGDYEQYF. The CDR3 DNA sequence: TGCAGTGTGGAGCGGGGGGACTACGAGCAGTACTTC.

This clonotype was seen a few times. This chain uses TRBV19 with TRBJ2-5; TRBD1 matches at 9 bases. The CDR3 runs to 13 residues. The germline V gene encodes CDR1 LNHDA and CDR2 SQIVND (reference sequence). Trimming cost V 9 bases and J 3 bases; bases outside gene matches: 5. CDR3 in amino acids: CASSTGGKETQYF. Written as DNA, the CDR3 is TGTGCCAGCTCGACAGGGGGGAAAGAGACCCAGTACTTC.

In its sample, this clonotype was seen many times. The gene calls are TRBV7-2 and TRBJ2-1, with 8 nucleotides matching TRBD2. Germline trimming cut 3 bases from V and 1 base from J; bases unmatched to any gene: 5. Looked up from germline, CDR1 is SGHTA and CDR2 is FQGNSA. This CDR3 contains 16 residues. The CDR3 DNA is TGTGCCAGCAGCTTGGGGCGGGGGGTATCCTACAATGAGCAGTTCTTC. Translated: CASSLGRGVSYNEQFF.

This clonotype was counted many times. The rearrangement joins TRBV7-9 to TRBJ1-4, with D hard to call. The V end lost 10 bases, the J end lost 0 bases, and 18 bases lay between the germline ends. This CDR3 is 16 amino acids long. Germline lookup yields CDR1 SEHNR and CDR2 FQNEAQ (reference sequence). In DNA form, the CDR3 reads TGTGCCATACCTCGGGAGGGCTTCTCAACTAATGAAAAACTGTTTTTT. Protein: CAIPREGFSTNEKLFF.

Note on this clonotype: One end of the junction does not line up with germline, which may come from a read error. V and J are TRBV19 and TRBJ2-7; tentative D call: TRBD2 (6 bases). The CDR3 sequence is 14 residues long. Per germline, CDR1 LNHDA and CDR2 SQIVND (reference sequence). DNA of the CDR3: TGTGCCAGTAGTATAGACTGGGGCGGGAATGAGCAGTGCTTC. It yields the protein CASSIDWGGNEQCF.

With respect to this clonotype: This may be a read error: a much more frequent sequence differs by one nucleotide. The chain employs TRBV5-1 and TRBJ2-1; 7 bases fit TRBD1. CDR1 is SGHRS and CDR2 is YFSETQ in the germline V gene. The CDR3 totals 15 residues. V lost 6 bases and J lost 9; bases outside the gene matches: 15. DNA of the CDR3: TGCGCCAGCAACTCCTACTCCGGGACAGACAGTGAGCAGTTCTTC. Translating gives CASNSYSGTDSEQFF.

This clonotype was detected ten times or more. The rearrangement uses TRBV5-6 and TRBJ1-2, with 10 bases lining up with TRBD1. The CDR3 sequence is 13 residues long. Germline trimming cut 7 bases from V and 8 bases from J; bases unmatched to any gene: 8. CDR1 and CDR2 (germline): SGHDT, YYEEEE. Here the CDR3 reads CASRPGQGSGYTF. In DNA, the CDR3 is TGTGCCAGCCGACCGGGACAGGGGAGCGGCTACACCTTC.

The genes are TRBV20-1 and TRBJ1-2; 7 positions agree with TRBD1. This CDR3 region has 13 residues. From germline, CDR1 is DFQATT and CDR2 SNEGSKA (reference sequence). V lost 4 bases, J lost 6 bases, and 8 bases stayed unmatched. CDR3 in amino acids: CSATPTGIHGYTF. Here the CDR3 DNA reads TGCAGTGCTACTCCGACAGGGATTCATGGCTACACCTTC.

As to this clonotype: At one of its ends the junction is not consistent with the germline gene, which may arise from a read error. The rearrangement joins TRBV12-3 or TRBV12-4 to TRBJ1-6; D is possibly TRBD1 (5 bases). CDR3 size: 14 residues. CDR3 sequence: CASSFDRHNSPLHF. The CDR3 nucleotides read TGTGCCAGCAGTTTTGACAGACACAATTCGCCCCTCCACTTT.

This clonotype occurred many times. The chain carries TRBV9 and TRBJ2-7; 10 bases are a match to TRBD1. The trim removed 0 bases at V and 0 bases at J, leaving 3 bases unmatched. The CDR3 runs 16 residues. The germline CDR1 and CDR2 sequences are SGDLS and YYNGEE. DNA of the CDR3: TGTGCCAGCAGCGTAGGGGGGACAGGGGTCTCCTACGAGCAGTACTTC. Protein: CASSVGGTGVSYEQYF.

As for this clonotype: Relative to the germline gene, one junction end is altered; a read error may explain this. The J gene is TRBJ1-3, the V gene TRBV30; a possible D gene is TRBD1 (5 bases). Germline-derived CDR1 and CDR2 are GTSNPN and SVGIG (reference sequence). This CDR3 is 14 amino acids long. The CDR3, as DNA: TGTGCCTGGAGTGAGGGGACCGCTGGAAACGCCATATATTTT. This codes for CAWSEGTAGNAIYF.

In this sample, this clonotype turned up many times. This rearrangement joins TRBV7-2 to TRBJ2-1; D is uncertain. Germline assignment: CDR1 SGHTA and CDR2 FQGNSA. The length of the CDR3 is 14 residues. Trimming took 2 bases from V and 8 from J, leaving 13 bases between them. The CDR3 sequence is CASSLSNIIHEQFF. The CDR3 DNA follows: TGTGCCAGCAGCTTATCTAACATCATCCATGAGCAGTTCTTC.

This clonotype has at least ten counts. This chain connects TRBV6-5 to TRBJ1-3; D may be TRBD1 (6 bases). Looked up from germline, CDR1 is MNHEY and CDR2 is SVGAGI. The length of the CDR3 is 15 residues. V gave up 2 bases and J gave up 2 bases, with 10 bases separating them. The CDR3 here is CASSYITGTGNTIYF. In DNA form, the CDR3 reads TGTGCCAGCAGTTACATAACAGGGACTGGAAACACCATATATTTT.

This chain connects TRBV20-1 to TRBJ1-2, with D unresolved. The CDR3 spans 12 residues. Germline lookup yields CDR1 DFQATT and CDR2 SNEGSKA (reference sequence). V lost 4 bases and J lost 2, with 8 bases in between. As DNA, the CDR3 is TGCAGTGCTAAGGAGCAGAACTATGGCTACACCTTC. The encoded protein is CSAKEQNYGYTF.

This clonotype was recorded at least ten times. The chain has TRBV7-9 and TRBJ2-5; the D call may be TRBD1 or TRBD2 (5 bases each). Germline lookup yields CDR1 SEHNR and CDR2 FQNEAQ (reference sequence). V gave up 5 bases and J gave up 2 bases, with 12 bases separating them. The CDR3 is 14 amino acids. In DNA form, the CDR3 reads TGTGCCAGCAGCCTCGGGACCCCACAAGAGACCCAGTACTTC. This encodes CASSLGTPQETQYF.

This clonotype was seen only a few times. For the CDR3, the DNA is TGTGCCAGCCATCTTGGGGGCCCCGGGGAGCTGTTTTTT. This codes for CASHLGGPGELFF. The V and J genes are TRBV6-2 or TRBV6-3 and TRBJ2-2; weak D call: TRBD1 (6 bases). There are 13 residues in the CDR3. Trimming removed 8 bases at V and 6 bases at J, with 13 bases between. The V gene's germline CDR1 is MNHEY and CDR2 SVGEGT.

The genes are TRBV7-9 and TRBJ1-1; D possibly corresponds to TRBD1 (5 bases). This CDR3 has 15 amino acids. CDR1 is SEHNR, CDR2 FQNEAQ, per germline (reference sequence). Trimming cost V 1 base and J 1 base, with 10 bases left between them. CDR3 region: CASSLEAGKNTEAFF. The CDR3 region has the DNA TGTGCCAGCAGCTTAGAGGCAGGGAAGAACACTGAAGCTTTCTTT. Combining the CDR3 with reference TRBV7-9 and TRBJ1-1 gives the whole variable domain DTGVSQNPRHKITKRGQNVTFRCDPISEHNRLYWYRQTLGQGPEFLTYFQNEAQLEKSRLLSDRFSAERPKGSFSTLEIQRTEQGDSAMYLCASSLEAGKNTEAFFGQGTRLTVV.